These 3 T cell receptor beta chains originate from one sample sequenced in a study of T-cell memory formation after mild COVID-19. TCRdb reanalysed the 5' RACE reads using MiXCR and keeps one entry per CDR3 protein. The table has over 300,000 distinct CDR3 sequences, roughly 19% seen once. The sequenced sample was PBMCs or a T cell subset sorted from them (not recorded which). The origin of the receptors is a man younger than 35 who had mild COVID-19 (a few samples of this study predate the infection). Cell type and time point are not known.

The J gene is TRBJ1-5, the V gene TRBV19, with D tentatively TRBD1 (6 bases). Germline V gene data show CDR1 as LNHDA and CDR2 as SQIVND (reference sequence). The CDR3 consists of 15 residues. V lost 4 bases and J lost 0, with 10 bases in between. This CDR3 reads CASSNRDISNQPQHF. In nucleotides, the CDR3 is TGTGCCAGTAGTAACCGGGACATTAGCAATCAGCCCCAGCATTTT.

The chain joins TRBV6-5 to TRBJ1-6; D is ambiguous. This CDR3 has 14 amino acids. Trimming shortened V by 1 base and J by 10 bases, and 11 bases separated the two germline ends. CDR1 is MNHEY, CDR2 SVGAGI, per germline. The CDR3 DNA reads TGTGCCAGCAGTTACTGGAACAGCGGATCACCCCTCCACTTT. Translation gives CASSYWNSGSPLHF.

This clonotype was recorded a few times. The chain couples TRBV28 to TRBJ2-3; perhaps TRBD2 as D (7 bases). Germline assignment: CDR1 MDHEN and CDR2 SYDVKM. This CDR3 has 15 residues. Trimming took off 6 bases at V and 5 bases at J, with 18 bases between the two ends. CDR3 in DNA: TGTGCCAGCAGCCTTGGAGGGGGGGAAGGAGATACGCAGTATTTT. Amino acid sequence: CASSLGGGEGDTQYF.